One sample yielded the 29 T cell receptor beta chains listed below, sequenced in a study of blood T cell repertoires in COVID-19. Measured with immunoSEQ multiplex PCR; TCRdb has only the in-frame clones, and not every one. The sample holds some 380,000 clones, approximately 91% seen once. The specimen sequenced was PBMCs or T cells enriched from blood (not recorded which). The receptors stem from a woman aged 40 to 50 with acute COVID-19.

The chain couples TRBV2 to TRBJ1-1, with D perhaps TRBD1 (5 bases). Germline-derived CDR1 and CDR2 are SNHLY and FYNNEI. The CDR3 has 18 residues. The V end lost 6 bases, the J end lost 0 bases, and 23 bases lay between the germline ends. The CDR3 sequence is CASSQPVGQGSMNTEAFF. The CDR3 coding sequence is TGTGCCAGCAGCCAACCCGTCGGGCAGGGATCCATGAACACTGAAGCTTTCTTT. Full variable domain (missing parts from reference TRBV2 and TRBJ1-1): EPEVTQTPSHQVTQMGQEVILRCVPISNHLYFYWYRQILGQKVEFLVSFYNNEISEKSEIFDDQFSVERPDGSNFTLKIRSTKLEDSAMYFCASSQPVGQGSMNTEAFFGQGTRLTVV.

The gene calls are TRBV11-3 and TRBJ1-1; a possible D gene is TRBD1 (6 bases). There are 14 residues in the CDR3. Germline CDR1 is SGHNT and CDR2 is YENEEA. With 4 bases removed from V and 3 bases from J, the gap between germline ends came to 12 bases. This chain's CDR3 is CASSSPNRDTEAFF. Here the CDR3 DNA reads TGTGCCAGCAGCTCCCCCAACAGGGACACTGAAGCTTTCTTT.

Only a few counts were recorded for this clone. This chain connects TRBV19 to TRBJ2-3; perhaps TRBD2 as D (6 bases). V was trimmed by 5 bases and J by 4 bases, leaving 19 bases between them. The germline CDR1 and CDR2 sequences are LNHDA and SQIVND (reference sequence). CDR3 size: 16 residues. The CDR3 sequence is CASSPQLPGVADTQYF. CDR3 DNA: TGTGCCAGTAGTCCTCAACTCCCGGGGGTGGCAGATACGCAGTATTTT.

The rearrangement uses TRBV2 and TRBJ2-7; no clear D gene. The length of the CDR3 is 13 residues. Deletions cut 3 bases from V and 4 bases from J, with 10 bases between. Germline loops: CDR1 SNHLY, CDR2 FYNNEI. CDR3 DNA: TGTGCCAGCAGTGACGTGTTTCGGTACGAGCAGTACTTC. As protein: CASSDVFRYEQYF.

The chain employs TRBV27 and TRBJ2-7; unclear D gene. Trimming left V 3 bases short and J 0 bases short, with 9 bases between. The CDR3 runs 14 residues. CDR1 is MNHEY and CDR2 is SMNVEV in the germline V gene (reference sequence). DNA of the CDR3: TGTGCCAGCAGTTTCAACCGGGTCTCCTACGAGCAGTACTTC. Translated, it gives CASSFNRVSYEQYF.

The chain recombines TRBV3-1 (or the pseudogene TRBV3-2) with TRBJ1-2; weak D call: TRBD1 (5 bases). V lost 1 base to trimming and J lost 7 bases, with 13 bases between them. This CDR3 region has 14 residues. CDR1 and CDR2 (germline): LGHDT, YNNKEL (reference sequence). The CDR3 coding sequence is TGTGCCAGCAGCCAAGGGCTCGGCGGGGCTGGCTACACCTTC. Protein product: CASSQGLGGAGYTF.

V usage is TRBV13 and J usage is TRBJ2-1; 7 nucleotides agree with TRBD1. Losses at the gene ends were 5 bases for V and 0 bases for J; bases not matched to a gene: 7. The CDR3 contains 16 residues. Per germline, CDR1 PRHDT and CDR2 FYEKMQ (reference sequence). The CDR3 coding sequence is TGTGCCAGCAGCCCATTAGGGGGCCCCTCCTACAATGAGCAGTTCTTC. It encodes CASSPLGGPSYNEQFF.

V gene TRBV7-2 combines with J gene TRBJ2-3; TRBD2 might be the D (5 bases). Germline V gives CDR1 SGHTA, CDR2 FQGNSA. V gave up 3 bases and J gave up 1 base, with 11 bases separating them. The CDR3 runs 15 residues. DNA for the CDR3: TGTGCCAGCAGCTTGACCGGGATCGGCACAGATACGCAGTATTTT. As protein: CASSLTGIGTDTQYF.

Here the CDR3 reads CASSQDEVFYGYTF. The CDR3 DNA reads TGCGCCAGCAGCCAAGATGAGGTGTTCTATGGCTACACCTTC. V and J are TRBV4-1 and TRBJ1-2; D not resolved. CDR1 and CDR2 (germline): MGHRA, YSYEKL. CDR3 length: 14 amino acids. Trimming removed 0 bases from V and 4 bases from J, with 9 bases in between.

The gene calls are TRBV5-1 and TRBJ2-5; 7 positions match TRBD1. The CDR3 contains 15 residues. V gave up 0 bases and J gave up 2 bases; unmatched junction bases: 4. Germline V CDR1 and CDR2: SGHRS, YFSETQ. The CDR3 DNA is TGCGCCAGCAGCTTGGTCCTGGACAGGCAAGAGACCCAGTACTTC. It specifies CASSLVLDRQETQYF.

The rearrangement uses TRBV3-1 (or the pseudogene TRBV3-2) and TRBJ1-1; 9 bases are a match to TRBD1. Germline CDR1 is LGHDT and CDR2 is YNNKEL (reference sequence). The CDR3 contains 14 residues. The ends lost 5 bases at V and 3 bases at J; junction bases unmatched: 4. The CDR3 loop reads CASSGQGRYTEAFF. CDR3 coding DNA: TGTGCCAGCAGCGGACAGGGGAGGTACACTGAAGCTTTCTTT.

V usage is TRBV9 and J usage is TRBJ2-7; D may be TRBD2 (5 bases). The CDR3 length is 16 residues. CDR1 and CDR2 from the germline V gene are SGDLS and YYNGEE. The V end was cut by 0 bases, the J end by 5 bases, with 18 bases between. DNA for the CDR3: TGTGCCAGCAGCGTAGGACCCGGGTGGGAGTGGGACGAGCAGTACTTC. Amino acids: CASSVGPGWEWDEQYF.

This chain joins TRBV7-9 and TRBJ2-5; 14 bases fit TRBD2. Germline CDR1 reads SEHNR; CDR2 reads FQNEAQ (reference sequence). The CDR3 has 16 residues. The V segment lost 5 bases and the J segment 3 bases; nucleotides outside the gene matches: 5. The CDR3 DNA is TGTGCCAGCAGCCCTAGGGGACTAGCGGGGGAAGAGACCCAGTACTTC. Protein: CASSPRGLAGEETQYF.

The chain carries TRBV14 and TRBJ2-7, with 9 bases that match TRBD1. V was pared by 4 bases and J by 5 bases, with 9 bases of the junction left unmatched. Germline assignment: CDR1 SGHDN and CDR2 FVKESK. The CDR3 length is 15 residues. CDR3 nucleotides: TGTGCCAGCAGCCCCCTTGGGACAGGGTTCGACGAGCAGTACTTC. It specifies CASSPLGTGFDEQYF.

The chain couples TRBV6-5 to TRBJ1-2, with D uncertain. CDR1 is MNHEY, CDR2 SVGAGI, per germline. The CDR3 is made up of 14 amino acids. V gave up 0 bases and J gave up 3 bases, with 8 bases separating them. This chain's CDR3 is CASSYSAVYYGYTF. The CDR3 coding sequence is TGTGCCAGCAGTTACTCGGCAGTCTACTATGGCTACACCTTC.

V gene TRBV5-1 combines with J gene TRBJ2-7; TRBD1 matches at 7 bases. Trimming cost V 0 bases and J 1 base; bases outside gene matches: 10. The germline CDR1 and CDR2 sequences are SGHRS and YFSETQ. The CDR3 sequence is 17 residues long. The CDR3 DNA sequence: TGCGCCAGCAGCTTGGAACCGACAGGGAAAGGATCCTACGAGCAGTACTTC. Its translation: CASSLEPTGKGSYEQYF.

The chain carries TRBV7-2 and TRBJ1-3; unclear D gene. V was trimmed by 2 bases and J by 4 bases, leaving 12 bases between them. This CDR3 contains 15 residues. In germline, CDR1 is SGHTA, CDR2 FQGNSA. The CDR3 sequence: CASSLFNLIGNTIYF. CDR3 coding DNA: TGTGCCAGCAGCTTATTTAACTTGATCGGAAACACCATATATTTT.

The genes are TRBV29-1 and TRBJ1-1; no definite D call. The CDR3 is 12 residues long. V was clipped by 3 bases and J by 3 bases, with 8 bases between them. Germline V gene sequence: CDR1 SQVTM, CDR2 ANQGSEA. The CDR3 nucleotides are TGCAGCGTTGAGGAGGTCGACACTGAAGCTTTCTTT. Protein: CSVEEVDTEAFF.

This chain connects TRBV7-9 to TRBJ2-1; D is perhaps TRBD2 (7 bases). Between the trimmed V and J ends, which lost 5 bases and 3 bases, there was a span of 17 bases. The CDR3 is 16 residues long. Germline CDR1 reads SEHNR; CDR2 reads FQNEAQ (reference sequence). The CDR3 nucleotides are TGTGCCAGCAGCCGTCGAGGGGGGGCCAGCTACAATGAGCAGTTCTTC. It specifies CASSRRGGASYNEQFF.

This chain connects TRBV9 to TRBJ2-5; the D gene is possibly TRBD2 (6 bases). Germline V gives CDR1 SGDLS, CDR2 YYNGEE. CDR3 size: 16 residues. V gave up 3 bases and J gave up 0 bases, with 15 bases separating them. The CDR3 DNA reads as TGTGCCAGCAGCGCCCCCCTCCGGGGGAACCAAGAGACCCAGTACTTC. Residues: CASSAPLRGNQETQYF.

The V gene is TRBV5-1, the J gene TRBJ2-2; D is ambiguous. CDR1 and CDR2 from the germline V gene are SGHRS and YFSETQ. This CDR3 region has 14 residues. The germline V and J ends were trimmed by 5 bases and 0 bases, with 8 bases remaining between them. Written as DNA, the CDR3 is TGCGCCAGCAGAATTTTAGCGAACACCGGGGAGCTGTTTTTT. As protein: CASRILANTGELFF.

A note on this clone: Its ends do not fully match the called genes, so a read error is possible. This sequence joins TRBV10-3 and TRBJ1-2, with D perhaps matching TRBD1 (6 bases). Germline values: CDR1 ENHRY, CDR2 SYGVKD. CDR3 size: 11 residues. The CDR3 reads CAISEGGALSF. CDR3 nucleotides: TGTGCCATCAGTGAGGGGGGGGCCCTCTCCTTC.

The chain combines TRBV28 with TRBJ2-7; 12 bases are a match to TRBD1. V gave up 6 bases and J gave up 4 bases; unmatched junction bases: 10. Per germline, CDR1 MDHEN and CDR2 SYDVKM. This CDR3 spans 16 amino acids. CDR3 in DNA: TGTGCCAGCAGACTGCTGGGACAGGGGGCGCGATACGAGCAGTACTTC. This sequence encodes CASRLLGQGARYEQYF.

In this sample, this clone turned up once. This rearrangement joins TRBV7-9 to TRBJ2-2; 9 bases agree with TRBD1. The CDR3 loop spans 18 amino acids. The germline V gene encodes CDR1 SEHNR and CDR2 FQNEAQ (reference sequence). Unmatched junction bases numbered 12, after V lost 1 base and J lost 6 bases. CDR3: CASSLGLGDRVNAGELFF. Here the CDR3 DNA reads TGTGCCAGCAGCTTAGGGCTGGGGGACAGGGTTAACGCCGGGGAGCTGTTTTTT. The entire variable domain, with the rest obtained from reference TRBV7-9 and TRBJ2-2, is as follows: DTGVSQNPRHKITKRGQNVTFRCDPISEHNRLYWYRQTLGQGPEFLTYFQNEAQLEKSRLLSDRFSAERPKGSFSTLEIQRTEQGDSAMYLCASSLGLGDRVNAGELFFGEGSRLTVL.

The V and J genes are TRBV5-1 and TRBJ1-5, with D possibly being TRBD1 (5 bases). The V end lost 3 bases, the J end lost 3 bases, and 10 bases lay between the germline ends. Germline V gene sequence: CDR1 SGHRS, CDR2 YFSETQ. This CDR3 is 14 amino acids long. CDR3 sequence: CASSSGQDNQPQHF. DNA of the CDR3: TGCGCCAGCAGCTCTGGACAAGACAATCAGCCCCAGCATTTT.

CDR3: CSVLPLTSPEQYF. The CDR3 DNA follows: TGCAGCGTTCTCCCCCTTACCAGTCCGGAGCAGTACTTC. This sequence joins TRBV29-1 and TRBJ2-7; D is uncertain. Per germline, CDR1 SQVTM and CDR2 ANQGSEA. V lost 5 bases and J lost 7, with 18 bases in between. CDR3 length: 13 amino acids.

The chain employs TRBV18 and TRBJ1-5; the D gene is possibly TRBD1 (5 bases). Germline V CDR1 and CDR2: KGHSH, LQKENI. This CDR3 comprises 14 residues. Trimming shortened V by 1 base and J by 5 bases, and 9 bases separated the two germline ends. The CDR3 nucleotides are TGTGCCAGCTCACCACAAGGGGTGGATCAGCCCCAGCATTTT. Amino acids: CASSPQGVDQPQHF.

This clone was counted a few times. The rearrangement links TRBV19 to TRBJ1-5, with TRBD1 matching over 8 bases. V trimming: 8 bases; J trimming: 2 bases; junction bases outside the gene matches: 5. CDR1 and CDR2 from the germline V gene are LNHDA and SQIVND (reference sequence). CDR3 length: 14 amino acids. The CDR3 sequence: CASWTGLGNQPQHF. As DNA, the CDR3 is TGTGCCAGTTGGACAGGGCTTGGCAATCAGCCCCAGCATTTT.

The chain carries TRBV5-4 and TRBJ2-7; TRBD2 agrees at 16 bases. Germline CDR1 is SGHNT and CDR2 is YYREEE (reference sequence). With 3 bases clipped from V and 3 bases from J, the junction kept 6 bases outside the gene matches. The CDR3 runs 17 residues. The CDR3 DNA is TGTGCCAGCAGCTCGGGACTAGCGGGGGGGATAGTCTACGAGCAGTACTTC. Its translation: CASSSGLAGGIVYEQYF. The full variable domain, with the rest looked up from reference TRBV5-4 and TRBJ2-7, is ETGVTQSPTHLIKTRGQQVTLRCSSQSGHNTVSWYQQALGQGPQFIFQYYREEENGRGNFPPRFSGLQFPNYSSELNVNALELDDSALYLCASSSGLAGGIVYEQYFGPGTRLTVT.